The clone carrying this TCR beta chain was seen a handful of times. This specimen belongs to a study of blood T cell repertoires in COVID-19. About the study: Acute and convalescent COVID-19 specimens originated in the United States, Italy and Spain. T cells, B-cell-depleted T cells, or PBMCs supplied cDNA or gDNA.

V was cut by 4 bases and J by 0 bases, with 3 bases left in between. Germline values: CDR1 GTSNPN, CDR2 SVGIG (reference sequence). The CDR3 runs 11 residues. Assay: immunoSEQ multiplex PCR; the TCRdb copy retains only in-frame clones and omits some. Of 200,000 to 250,000 clones in the sample, 75% to 85% are singletons; the top ten hold roughly 1.3%. Specimen: peripheral blood. The clonotype comes from a woman younger than 45 with COVID-19, enrolled during active disease. The chain couples TRBV30 to TRBJ1-2, with D unclear. The CDR3 region has the DNA TGTGCCTGGACAGCTAACTATGGCTACACCTTC. It encodes CAWTANYGYTF.